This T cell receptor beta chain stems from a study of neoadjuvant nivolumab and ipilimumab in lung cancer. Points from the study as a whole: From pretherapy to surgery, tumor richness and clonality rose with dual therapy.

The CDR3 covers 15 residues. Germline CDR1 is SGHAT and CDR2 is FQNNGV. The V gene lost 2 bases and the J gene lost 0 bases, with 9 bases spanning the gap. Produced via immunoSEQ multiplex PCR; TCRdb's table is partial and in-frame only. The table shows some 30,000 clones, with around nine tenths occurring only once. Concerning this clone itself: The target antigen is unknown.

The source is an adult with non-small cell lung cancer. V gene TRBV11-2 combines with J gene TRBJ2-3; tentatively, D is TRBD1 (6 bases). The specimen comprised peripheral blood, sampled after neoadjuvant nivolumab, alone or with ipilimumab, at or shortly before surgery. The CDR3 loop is CASSLPGASTDTQYF. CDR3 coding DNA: TGTGCCAGCAGCTTACCAGGGGCTAGCACAGATACGCAGTATTTT.